These 9 T cell receptor beta chains were all obtained from the same sample, sequenced in a study of blood T cell dynamics during melanoma immunotherapy. This table comes from immunoSEQ multiplex PCR, and its TCRdb copy is limited to in-frame clones, with some not included. The data hold around 3,300 clones, with approximately 92% observed a single time. As for time point: pre-treatment baseline. The sample consisted of effector memory CD8+ T cells from blood, taken from a patient treated with checkpoint blockade. The source is a human donor with melanoma.

The chain couples TRBV7-9 to TRBJ2-3, with 9 bases identical to TRBD2. CDR3 length: 15 residues. Per germline, CDR1 SEHNR and CDR2 FQNEAQ (reference sequence). The V segment lost 0 bases and the J segment 4 bases; nucleotides outside the gene matches: 2. In nucleotides, the CDR3 is TGTGCCAGCAGCTTAGCGAGCGGGGGGCCAGATACGCAGTATTTT. As protein: CASSLASGGPDTQYF. Filled out from reference TRBV7-9 and TRBJ2-3, the complete variable domain reads DTGVSQNPRHKITKRGQNVTFRCDPISEHNRLYWYRQTLGQGPEFLTYFQNEAQLEKSRLLSDRFSAERPKGSFSTLEIQRTEQGDSAMYLCASSLASGGPDTQYFGPGTRLTVL.

The rearrangement uses TRBV28 and TRBJ2-7; 9 nucleotides line up with TRBD1. Germline trimming cut 6 bases from V and 7 bases from J; bases unmatched to any gene: 7. Germline CDR1 MDHEN, CDR2 SYDVKM. CDR3 size: 13 residues. The CDR3 bases are TGTGCCAGCAGAACCGGGACAGGGTATGAGCAGTACTTC. Translation: CASRTGTGYEQYF. The full variable domain, in which reference TRBV28 and TRBJ2-7 provide the parts outside the CDR3, is DVKVTQSSRYLVKRTGEKVFLECVQDMDHENMFWYRQDPGLGLRLIYFSYDVKMKEKGDIPEGYSVSREKKERFSLILESASTNQTSMYLCASRTGTGYEQYFGPGTRLTVT.

The chain couples TRBV27 to TRBJ1-1; D remains ambiguous. Trimming shortened V by 8 bases and J by 4 bases, and 8 bases separated the two germline ends. Per germline, CDR1 MNHEY and CDR2 SMNVEV (reference sequence). The CDR3 is made up of 11 amino acids. The CDR3: CASAWGTEAFF. Written as DNA, the CDR3 is TGTGCCAGCGCTTGGGGCACTGAAGCTTTCTTT.

The rearrangement joins TRBV19 to TRBJ2-3; TRBD2 matches 11 bases. CDR3 length: 20 amino acids. After removal of 0 bases from V and 3 bases from J, the junction contained 14 bases not matched to a gene. CDR1 and CDR2 from the germline V gene are LNHDA and SQIVND (reference sequence). This chain's CDR3 is CASSIDHWGSSGRPTDTQYF. The CDR3 region has the DNA TGTGCCAGTAGTATAGATCATTGGGGGTCTAGCGGGAGGCCGACAGATACGCAGTATTTT. Combining the CDR3 with reference TRBV19 and TRBJ2-3 gives the whole variable domain DGGITQSPKYLFRKEGQNVTLSCEQNLNHDAMYWYRQDPGQGLRLIYYSQIVNDFQKGDIAEGYSVSREKKESFPLTVTSAQKNPTAFYLCASSIDHWGSSGRPTDTQYFGPGTRLTVL.

This rearrangement joins TRBV19 to TRBJ2-5; a possible D gene is TRBD2 (5 bases). V dropped 3 bases and J dropped 5 bases, with 10 bases sitting between them. CDR3 size: 13 residues. CDR1 is LNHDA and CDR2 is SQIVND in the germline V gene (reference sequence). The CDR3 DNA is TGTGCCAGTAGTATCGGAAGGGAGGAGACCCAGTACTTC. Amino acid sequence: CASSIGREETQYF.

In its sample, this clone was seen a few times. The chain combines TRBV11-2 with TRBJ2-5; D gene unclear. Germline CDR1 SGHAT, CDR2 FQNNGV. The germline V and J ends were trimmed by 3 bases and 1 base, with 3 bases remaining between them. The CDR3 extends over 12 amino acids. CDR3 nucleotide sequence: TGTGCCAGCAGCTTTGTCCAAGAGACCCAGTACTTC. Protein sequence: CASSFVQETQYF.

The V call is TRBV5-6, the J call TRBJ1-1, with TRBD1 matching 7 bases. Germline trimming cut 10 bases from V and 6 bases from J; bases unmatched to any gene: 15. The CDR3 contains 14 residues. CDR1 and CDR2 (germline): SGHDT, YYEEEE. CDR3 sequence reads: CAPSRGDRDSEAFF. CDR3 in DNA: TGTGCCCCCTCCCGGGGTGACAGGGATTCTGAAGCTTTCTTT.

The V gene is TRBV11-2, the J gene TRBJ2-7; 10 bases fit TRBD1. The CDR3 is 15 amino acids. V lost 4 bases, J lost 5 bases, and 8 bases stayed unmatched. CDR1 and CDR2 (germline): SGHAT, FQNNGV. In DNA form, the CDR3 reads TGTGCCAGCAGCTCGCGTCCCGGGACAGGGGACGAGCAGTACTTC. Its protein is CASSSRPGTGDEQYF.

The J gene is TRBJ2-2, the V gene TRBV28; 10 bases align to TRBD1. With V trimmed by 8 bases and J by 6 bases, 6 bases remained unmatched. Germline-derived CDR1 and CDR2 are MDHEN and SYDVKM. This CDR3 is built from 14 residues. CDR3 bases: TGTGCCAGCGCCGGGACAGGGGTGGCCGGGGAGCTGTTTTTT. Protein product: CASAGTGVAGELFF.